These T cell receptor beta chains were read from a single sample in a study of shared clonotypes between healthy human individuals. TCRdb keeps only in-frame clones here, not all; method: immunoSEQ multiplex PCR. The sample records approximately 440,000 clones, over 60% being singletons. Sequencing was performed on PBMCs. The source is a woman in her 40s in good health. Some clones in this sample may be carry-over from other donors' samples. CDR3s include the opening cysteine and the closing phenylalanine or tryptophan.

>TRBV28|TRBJ1-5
CASSIRTAFLTHF
>TRBV19|TRBJ1-2
CASSSTTGLYGYTF
>TRBV9|TRBJ1-2
CASSLGGRGGYTF
>TRBV4-1|TRBJ2-3
CASSQDKVLAGGLMADTQYF
>TRBV6-6|TRBJ2-6
CASSLGSSGANVLTF
>TRBV2|TRBJ2-7
CASSEGGLAGHEQYF
>TRBV5-1|TRBJ1-1
CASSWVTGRRTEAFF
>TRBV7-9|TRBJ1-2
CASSPETGLGYTF
>TRBV27|TRBJ2-1
CASSFGLAGYNEQFF
>TRBV9|TRBJ2-1
CASSGSGTSRNEQFF
>TRBV7-2|TRBJ2-3
CATGVGRGDTQYF
>TRBV7-9|TRBJ2-1
CASSVRDRNNEQFF
>TRBV4-1|TRBJ2-7
CASSQFRTGVYEQYF
>TRBV19|TRBJ2-7
CASSMRGPDRGLTYEQYF
>TRBV27|TRBJ2-7
CASRRQGNEQYF
>TRBV4-2|TRBJ2-3
CASSQELGSNTDTQYF
>TRBV30|TRBJ1-1
CAYWAGGYYVNTEAFF
>TRBV4-2|TRBJ1-1
CASSQEGTGVLTTEAFF
>TRBV28|TRBJ2-7
CASSLPGLADNHF
>TRBV6-6|TRBJ2-1
CASRIKRGGYNEQFF
>TRBV18|TRBJ2-2
CASSHPGQEYTGELFF
>TRBV7-3|TRBJ2-5
CASRRLAGGKETQYF
>TRBV7-3|TRBJ2-1
CASSLVGGNEQFF
>TRBV18|TRBJ1-2
CASSPSGTGGGYGYTF
>TRBV10-3|TRBJ1-5
CAIRETGGNQPQHF
>TRBV5-1|TRBJ2-2
CASSSGLAGTGELFF
>TRBV11-2|TRBJ2-7
CASSLIFQGRAAYEQYF
>TRBV15|TRBJ2-1
CATSSILLAGFNEQFF
>TRBV21-1|TRBJ1-3
CASSIRLRDRDGNTIYF
>TRBV7-9|TRBJ2-2
CASSVRLGNTGELFF
>TRBV6-6|TRBJ2-7
CASSYSTGAHYEQYF
>TRBV30|TRBJ1-1
CAGDRENTEAFF
>TRBV7-2|TRBJ2-1
CASSLGLAGVGGNEQFF
>TRBV4-2|TRBJ1-2
CASSQDRVGGVLDGYTF
>TRBV5-6|TRBJ2-5
CASSKPGGQETQYF
>TRBV6-1|TRBJ2-1
CASSEGWGPAEQFF
>TRBV5-4|TRBJ2-5
CASSLRLAGEETQYF
>TRBV7-2|TRBJ2-3
CASSSMGPDTQYF
>TRBV5-6|TRBJ2-1
CASSGTRLDGSYNEQFF
>TRBV7-9|TRBJ2-1
CASSLVGSEQFF
>TRBV2|TRBJ2-3
CASRDRALINTDTQYF
>TRBV30|TRBJ2-7
CAWSWNRGEQYF
>TRBV19|TRBJ1-5
CASSTSLQGANNQPQHF
>TRBV10-3|TRBJ2-6
CAIRAGDRGSGANVLTF
>TRBV28|TRBJ1-5
CASSPGPANQPQHF
>TRBV5-1|TRBJ2-5
CASSLLAGAPGETQYF